The TCR beta chain described here comes from a study of T cell responses to AZD1222 COVID-19 vaccine. V trimming: 5 bases; J trimming: 3 bases; junction bases outside the gene matches: 18. Germline-derived CDR1 and CDR2 are MNHNY and SVGAGI (reference sequence). The CDR3 has 18 residues. The method was immunoSEQ multiplex PCR; TCRdb's version includes in-frame clones alone and lacks a portion of them. The sample holds 79,000 or so clones, 60% to 85% seen once. On this clone itself: Its antigen is currently unknown.

Broader study findings: Every sample of the repertoires postdated the peak T cell response. Clonal diversity was possibly underestimated, and the donors were mostly white British, with more females.

The rearrangement links TRBV6-6 to TRBJ1-2; 7 bases match TRBD1. The sample was peripheral blood, taken 28 days after the second dose of the MenACWY control vaccine. This TCR derives from an adult who received the MenACWY meningococcal vaccine as a control. The CDR3 DNA reads as TGTGCCAGCAGTCTTAAACCTCCCGGGACAGCTCATTACTATGGCTACACCTTC. Its protein product is CASSLKPPGTAHYYGYTF.